These T cell receptor beta chains were read from a single sample in a study of shared T cell receptors in the human thymus. Libraries were prepared by immunoSEQ multiplex PCR; TCRdb keeps only in-frame clonotypes and omits some of them. The sample lists about 660,000 clones; 70% to 90% were seen once. These same data were also listed under a study on human thymus T cells.

The source material was thymocytes. The receptors derive from a boy younger than two with a congenital heart defect. The CDR3 runs from the conserved cysteine through the conserved F or W. Clone size is not always given. Where it is, it says once, few, many or a class for expanded clones.

V,J,size,CDR3
TRBV7-6,TRBJ2-1,-,CASSFGLAGGGCYEQFF
TRBV19,TRBJ1-1,once,CASSISLNTEAFF
TRBV14,TRBJ2-2,few,CASSQSSSGIANTGELFF
TRBV18,TRBJ2-7,-,CASSDQDTYYEQYF
TRBV4-1,TRBJ2-7,-,CASSQGGRDYEQYF
TRBV29-1,TRBJ2-1,-,CSVEGTGTNEQFF
TRBV15,TRBJ2-7,-,CATSSRTGLSYEQYF
TRBV27,TRBJ2-7,-,CASSSGGSYEQYF
TRBV5-6,TRBJ1-4,-,CASSLSRDRLRATNEKLFF
TRBV5-4,TRBJ2-5,-,CASSQGGTSGRALETQYF
TRBV2,TRBJ2-1,-,CASGGSGRPLFF
TRBV5-1,TRBJ1-1,once,CASSLGATRNTEAFF
TRBV19,TRBJ2-7,-,CAKPGKGEQYF
TRBV5-1,TRBJ2-7,-,CASSLAGQFYEQYF
TRBV7-6,TRBJ1-2,-,CASSSLDYGYTF
TRBV5-4,TRBJ1-4,-,CASSLPQDEKLFF
TRBV5-1,TRBJ2-1,-,CASRLSSGSGYEQFF
TRBV5-1,TRBJ1-1,-,CASSLEVQGRDGTEAFF
TRBV5-8,TRBJ1-1,-,CASSPQGAKLRRYTEAFF
TRBV7-8,TRBJ1-5,-,CASSFGSVGLSNQPQHF
TRBV28,TRBJ1-5,-,CASSQVGNQPQHF
TRBV29-1,TRBJ2-1,-,CSVWGARLNEQFF
TRBV4-2,TRBJ2-1,few,CASSQKDRNSYNEQFF
TRBV5-8,TRBJ1-2,-,CASSSGQEWYGYTF
TRBV6-1,TRBJ2-3,-,CASSRGLERPGTQYF